The 8 T cell receptor beta chains reported below all come from one sample, sequenced in a study of blood T cell repertoires in COVID-19. Libraries were prepared by immunoSEQ multiplex PCR; TCRdb keeps only in-frame clonotypes and omits some of them. The table lists more than 110,000 clones, around nine tenths of them singletons, with more than 9% in the top ten. Sequencing was done on a sample of peripheral blood. These receptors were taken from a man aged 45 to 65 with active or convalescent COVID-19.

The chain is built from TRBV7-9 and TRBJ2-7; TRBD2 matches at 9 bases. The CDR3 has 13 residues. With V trimmed by 1 base and J by 6 bases, 1 base remained unmatched. The V gene's germline CDR1 is SEHNR and CDR2 FQNEAQ (reference sequence). The CDR3 reads CASSLETSGEQYF. In DNA form, the CDR3 reads TGTGCCAGCAGCTTAGAGACTAGCGGCGAGCAGTACTTC.

The chain carries TRBV28 and TRBJ1-3; a possible D gene is TRBD1 (6 bases). The germline V gene has CDR1 MDHEN and CDR2 SYDVKM. CDR3 size: 14 residues. The ends were cut back, 4 bases at V and 4 bases at J, with 11 bases in the middle. The CDR3 nucleotides read TGTGCCAGCAGTTATAGGGACATCGGAAACACCATATATTTT. Protein: CASSYRDIGNTIYF.

This chain links TRBV7-2 with TRBJ2-2; a possible D gene is TRBD1 (5 bases). V was clipped by 3 bases and J by 7 bases, with 9 bases between them. This CDR3 is 13 amino acids long. Per the germline V gene, CDR1 is SGHTA and CDR2 is FQGNSA. The CDR3 is CASSFRAGGELFF. DNA of the CDR3: TGTGCCAGCAGCTTCAGGGCTGGCGGGGAGCTGTTTTTT.

V and J are TRBV29-1 and TRBJ2-2; tentative D call: TRBD2 (6 bases). Germline-derived CDR1 and CDR2 are SQVTM and ANQGSEA. The V and J ends lost 8 bases and 1 base respectively, with 23 bases between them. The CDR3 runs 17 residues. The CDR3 DNA reads TGCAGCCCTCGGGGGATGACTAGATTAGGGAACACCGGGGAGCTGTTTTTT. Encoded protein: CSPRGMTRLGNTGELFF.

This chain joins TRBV19 and TRBJ1-2; TRBD1 aligns across 12 bases. V was pared by 6 bases and J by 8 bases, with 10 bases of the junction left unmatched. CDR1 and CDR2 from the germline V gene are LNHDA and SQIVND (reference sequence). This CDR3 region has 15 residues. CDR3 region: CASREPGQGARGYTF. The CDR3 bases are TGTGCCAGTAGAGAGCCGGGACAGGGGGCCCGCGGCTACACCTTC.

The chain is built from TRBV4-1 and TRBJ1-4; 10 positions match TRBD1. The CDR3 runs to 16 residues. Germline assignment: CDR1 MGHRA and CDR2 YSYEKL. The J segment lost 8 bases and the V segment lost 3 bases, leaving 9 bases of the junction unmatched. The CDR3 DNA reads as TGCGCCAGCAGCCAGTCCCCGACAGGGGGCGCGGAAAAACTGTTTTTT. It is translated as CASSQSPTGGAEKLFF.

This CDR3 is CASSPHAGTTNTEAFF. The DNA for the CDR3 is TGTGCCAGCAGCCCCCACGCCGGGACAACGAACACTGAAGCTTTCTTT. The V call is TRBV9, the J call TRBJ1-1; D possibly corresponds to TRBD1 (6 bases). V shed 4 bases and J shed 1 base, with 17 bases lying between them. The CDR3 runs to 16 residues. Germline CDR1 SGDLS, CDR2 YYNGEE.

The chain uses TRBV21-1 and TRBJ2-3; TRBD2 is the table's D call, not checked against the DNA. TRBV21-1 is assigned pseudogene status. CDR3 size: 18 residues. The CDR3 sequence: CASSGSSYPSGGTDTQYF. CDR3 sequence (DNA): TGTGCCAGCAGCGGATCGAGCTATCCTAGCGGGGGTACAGATACGCAGTATTTT.